What follows are 32 T cell receptor beta chains derived from one specimen sequenced in a study of cytomegalovirus exposure and HLA in healthy donors. Primers for the PCR totalled 60 Vbeta and 13 Jbeta. Generated by immunoSEQ multiplex PCR, the TCRdb table keeps only in-frame clones and is missing some. The sample includes under 250,000 clones, about 81% of them seen just once. The material sequenced was PBMCs. The receptors were sampled from a woman aged 55-70 years in good health and CMV-seropositive.

The chain carries TRBV2 and TRBJ2-7; the match to TRBD2 covers 15 bases. The CDR3 is made up of 14 amino acids. J gave up 8 bases and V 6 bases, and 5 bases lay outside the gene matches. Germline-derived CDR1 and CDR2 are SNHLY and FYNNEI. CDR3: CASSAGTSGRKQYF. In DNA form, the CDR3 reads TGTGCCAGCAGCGCCGGGACTAGCGGGAGGAAGCAGTACTTC. The entire variable domain, with the rest obtained from reference TRBV2 and TRBJ2-7, is as follows: EPEVTQTPSHQVTQMGQEVILRCVPISNHLYFYWYRQILGQKVEFLVSFYNNEISEKSEIFDDQFSVERPDGSNFTLKIRSTKLEDSAMYFCASSAGTSGRKQYFGPGTRLTVT.

The chain recombines TRBV5-1 with TRBJ2-7; D is unresolved. V lost 3 bases and J lost 3, with 16 bases in between. The CDR3 consists of 15 residues. Per germline, CDR1 SGHRS and CDR2 YFSETQ. The CDR3 coding sequence is TGCGCCAGCAGCTCCACCTCTCTACGAGTCTACGAGCAGTACTTC. Translating gives CASSSTSLRVYEQYF.

This clone was seen only a few times. The junction differs from germline at one of its ends, possibly a read error. This CDR3 is also generated by other DNA sequences in the sample. The rearrangement joins TRBV7-9 to TRBJ2-5; D unresolved. CDR1 and CDR2 (germline): SEHNR, FQNEAQ (reference sequence). The CDR3 runs to 13 residues. As DNA, the CDR3 is TGTGCCAGCAGCTTAAGTGGGCAAGAAACCCAGTACTTC. Translated: CASSLSGQETQYF.

V usage is TRBV11-3 and J usage is TRBJ2-6, with 12 bases fitting TRBD2. Germline lookup yields CDR1 SGHNT and CDR2 YENEEA. The V and J ends lost 4 bases and 0 bases, in that order; junction bases with no gene match: 4. The CDR3 is 18 amino acids. CDR3 protein: CASSSGTSGLSGANVLTF. The CDR3 DNA sequence: TGTGCCAGCAGCTCCGGGACTAGCGGGCTCTCTGGGGCCAACGTCCTGACTTTC. The full variable domain, with the rest looked up from reference TRBV11-3 and TRBJ2-6, is EAGVVQSPRYKIIEKKQPVAFWCNPISGHNTLYWYLQNLGQGPELLIRYENEEAVDDSQLPKDRFSAERLKGVDSTLKIQPAELGDSAVYLCASSSGTSGLSGANVLTFGAGSRLTVL.

This clone was seen only once. The rearrangement joins TRBV19 to TRBJ1-2, with unresolved D. V was shortened by 5 bases and J by 5 bases, with 12 bases between the two germline ends. Germline V gene lookup returns CDR1 LNHDA and CDR2 SQIVND (reference sequence). The CDR3 is 13 amino acids. Written as DNA, the CDR3 is TGTGCCAGTAGTGGAGGGAAAGGGTATGGCTACACCTTC. Translated: CASSGGKGYGYTF.

This clone was observed a few times. The CDR3 loop is CASSPTGRTEAFF. DNA for the CDR3: TGTGCCAGCAGCCCTACAGGGAGAACTGAAGCTTTCTTT. This sequence joins TRBV11-2 and TRBJ1-1, with a weak D call TRBD1 (6 bases). Trimming pared 5 bases from V and 5 bases from J, leaving 12 bases between. This CDR3 region has 13 residues. Looked up from germline, CDR1 is SGHAT and CDR2 is FQNNGV.

The chain combines TRBV6-6 with TRBJ2-7; no definite D call. The CDR3 consists of 13 residues. The V end was cut by 6 bases, the J end by 1 base, with 10 bases between. In germline, CDR1 is MNHNY, CDR2 SVGAGI (reference sequence). The CDR3 DNA follows: TGTGCCAGCAGCCTTTCCCGGTCCTACGAGCAGTACTTC. This codes for CASSLSRSYEQYF.

This chain uses TRBV6-6 with TRBJ1-5, with D perhaps TRBD1 (5 bases). CDR1 and CDR2 from the germline V gene are MNHNY and SVGAGI (reference sequence). Between the trimmed V and J ends, which lost 10 bases and 3 bases, there was a span of 13 bases. This CDR3 has 13 amino acids. This CDR3 is CATTQGLNQPQHF. The CDR3 region has the DNA TGTGCCACTACTCAGGGCCTCAATCAGCCCCAGCATTTT.

The chain has TRBV5-1 and TRBJ2-3; TRBD2 aligns across 8 bases. The length of the CDR3 is 14 residues. CDR1 and CDR2 from the germline V gene are SGHRS and YFSETQ. Trimming removed 5 bases from V and 2 bases from J; junction bases left unmatched: 4. The chain's CDR3 is CASSNGRDTDTQYF. The CDR3 region has the DNA TGCGCCAGCAGTAACGGGAGGGACACAGATACGCAGTATTTT.

The chain links TRBV2 to TRBJ1-5; D unresolved. The CDR3 has 14 amino acids. V was pared by 4 bases and J by 4 bases, with 11 bases between. The germline V gene has CDR1 SNHLY and CDR2 FYNNEI. The CDR3 is CASSVFSGNQPQHF. The CDR3 region has the DNA TGTGCCAGCAGTGTATTTTCCGGGAATCAGCCCCAGCATTTT.

The J gene is TRBJ2-7, the V gene TRBV10-3; the match to TRBD2 covers 7 bases. The CDR3 covers 13 residues. Germline lookup yields CDR1 ENHRY and CDR2 SYGVKD. V trimming: 7 bases; J trimming: 0 bases; junction bases outside the gene matches: 3. The CDR3 DNA sequence: TGTGCCATCAACTCGGGGGGCTCCTACGAGCAGTACTTC. Translation gives CAINSGGSYEQYF.

The chain links TRBV5-1 to TRBJ2-7, with D perhaps matching TRBD2 (5 bases). CDR3 length equals 13 residues. Germline CDR1 and CDR2: SGHRS and YFSETQ. V was pared by 7 bases and J by 3 bases, with 14 bases between. The CDR3 DNA reads as TGCGCCAGCTCGATGGACTGGCTCTACGAGCAGTACTTC. Residues: CASSMDWLYEQYF.

The V call is TRBV7-8, the J call TRBJ2-1, with 11 bases that match TRBD2. Looked up from germline, CDR1 is SGHVS and CDR2 is FQNEAQ. With V trimmed by 4 bases and J by 7 bases, 9 bases remained unmatched. The CDR3 sequence is 16 residues long. CDR3: CASSSLTSGRTNEQFF. The DNA for the CDR3 is TGTGCCAGCAGCTCCCTTACTAGCGGGAGAACGAATGAGCAGTTCTTC. The complete variable domain, with remaining parts taken from reference TRBV7-8 and TRBJ2-1, reads GAGVSQSPRYKVAKRGQDVALRCDPISGHVSLFWYQQALGQGPEFLTYFQNEAQLDKSGLPSDRFFAERPEGSVSTLKIQRTQQEDSAVYLCASSSLTSGRTNEQFFGPGTRLTVL.

CDR3 in DNA: TGTGCCACCAGCAGAGGACAGGGGGTCCCCTACGAGCAGTACTTC. The encoded protein is CATSRGQGVPYEQYF. The chain recombines TRBV15 with TRBJ2-7; 9 nucleotides align to TRBD1. CDR3 size: 15 residues. Germline CDR1 reads LNHNV; CDR2 reads YYDKDF (reference sequence). Unmatched junction bases numbered 3, after V lost 1 base and J lost 2 bases.

The chain joins TRBV18 to TRBJ2-5, with TRBD1 matching 10 bases. J was trimmed by 4 bases and V by 2 bases; bases with no gene match: 4. Germline loops: CDR1 KGHSH, CDR2 LQKENI. The CDR3 has 15 amino acids. The CDR3 protein is CASSPGQGDGETQYF. CDR3 sequence (DNA): TGTGCCAGCTCACCAGGACAGGGGGATGGAGAGACCCAGTACTTC.

The V and J genes are TRBV6-1 and TRBJ1-5; TRBD1 might be the D (6 bases). The V end was cut by 3 bases, the J end by 4 bases, with 13 bases between. Per the germline V gene, CDR1 is MNHNS and CDR2 is SASEGT. This CDR3 spans 15 amino acids. This CDR3 is CASSEGRGLNQPQHF. The CDR3 region has the DNA TGTGCCAGCAGTGAGGGGAGGGGGTTAAATCAGCCCCAGCATTTT.

This clone was counted once. The rearrangement links TRBV5-1 to TRBJ2-1, with 13 positions matching TRBD2. The CDR3 has 17 residues. Germline lookup yields CDR1 SGHRS and CDR2 YFSETQ. Unmatched junction bases numbered 9, after V lost 3 bases and J lost 6 bases. CDR3 bases: TGCGCCAGCAGCTGGACTAGCGGGAGTATATCCCGCAATGAGCAGTTCTTC. This gives the protein CASSWTSGSISRNEQFF.

This clone was seen only a few times. The V call is TRBV5-4, the J call TRBJ2-3; TRBD2 agrees at 8 bases. Looked up from germline, CDR1 is SGHNT and CDR2 is YYREEE (reference sequence). Trimming removed 3 bases from V and 2 bases from J; junction bases left unmatched: 5. The CDR3 length is 15 residues. The CDR3 reads CASSSTSEHTDTQYF. The DNA for the CDR3 is TGTGCCAGCAGCTCGACTAGCGAACACACAGATACGCAGTATTTT.

This chain links TRBV15 with TRBJ2-5; 10 nucleotides align to TRBD1. From germline, CDR1 is LNHNV and CDR2 YYDKDF (reference sequence). This CDR3 region has 17 residues. V was pared by 3 bases and J by 1 base, with 8 bases of the junction left unmatched. The CDR3 nucleotides are TGTGCCACCAGCAGTCATGCCCGGACAGGGGGCCAAGAGACCCAGTACTTC. This translates into CATSSHARTGGQETQYF.

This clone has only one observation. The chain links TRBV19 to TRBJ1-2; unclear D gene. V was cut by 6 bases and J by 1 base, with 6 bases left in between. In germline, CDR1 is LNHDA, CDR2 SQIVND (reference sequence). The CDR3 consists of 12 residues. The CDR3 loop reads CASRTLNYGYTF. As DNA, the CDR3 is TGTGCCAGTAGGACACTTAACTATGGCTACACCTTC.

This clone has just a few counts. The rearrangement uses TRBV6-6 and TRBJ2-2; D not certain. The germline gives CDR1 MNHNY, CDR2 SVGAGI (reference sequence). The V end was cut by 10 bases, the J end by 1 base, with 4 bases between. The CDR3 has 11 amino acids. The CDR3: CATKNTGELFF. The CDR3 DNA follows: TGTGCCACCAAGAACACCGGGGAGCTGTTTTTT.

This clone was observed a few times. V is TRBV28 and J is TRBJ1-2; 8 positions agree with TRBD1. The V and J ends lost 6 bases and 5 bases, in that order; junction bases with no gene match: 8. The germline V gene encodes CDR1 MDHEN and CDR2 SYDVKM. The CDR3 extends over 14 amino acids. CDR3 in amino acids: CASRDSGQVYGYTF. The CDR3 nucleotides are TGTGCCAGCAGGGATTCGGGACAGGTTTATGGCTACACCTTC.

The chain joins TRBV9 to TRBJ1-1, with 9 bases fitting TRBD1. Trimming took 5 bases from V and 8 from J; bases not matched to a gene: 7. CDR3 length equals 13 residues. The germline gives CDR1 SGDLS, CDR2 YYNGEE. The CDR3 sequence is CASRGDREQEAFF. The CDR3 region has the DNA TGTGCCAGCAGGGGGGACAGGGAACAAGAAGCTTTCTTT.

This clone showed up just once. V is TRBV4-1 and J is TRBJ2-7; 8 bases map to TRBD2. Germline V gene lookup returns CDR1 MGHRA and CDR2 YSYEKL. This CDR3 is built from 14 residues. V dropped 4 bases and J dropped 7; count of bases not matched to a gene: 9. This CDR3 is CASSRGLGVREQYF. The CDR3 coding sequence is TGCGCCAGCAGCCGGGGACTAGGGGTGAGGGAGCAGTACTTC.

The chain couples TRBV10-1 to TRBJ2-2; a possible D gene is TRBD1 (6 bases). The CDR3 runs 16 residues. The V end was cut by 6 bases, the J end by 0 bases, with 14 bases between. The germline gives CDR1 WNHNN, CDR2 SYGVQD (reference sequence). Written as DNA, the CDR3 is TGCGCCAGCAGCGGCTCCGGGACACCGAACACCGGGGAGCTGTTTTTT. It translates to CASSGSGTPNTGELFF.

The chain recombines TRBV27 with TRBJ2-7, with D possibly matching TRBD1 (6 bases). Germline CDR1 is MNHEY and CDR2 is SMNVEV (reference sequence). The V gene lost 5 bases and the J gene lost 0 bases, with 17 bases spanning the gap. This CDR3 is built from 16 residues. CDR3 nucleotides: TGTGCCAGCAGTCCCCGGTTAGGGGGATACTCCTACGAGCAGTACTTC. As protein: CASSPRLGGYSYEQYF.

The rearrangement uses TRBV18 and TRBJ1-2; D unclear. The CDR3 covers 14 residues. Between the trimmed V and J ends, which lost 0 bases and 1 base, there was a span of 6 bases. CDR1 and CDR2 from the germline V gene are KGHSH and LQKENI. The CDR3 bases are TGTGCCAGCTCACCACCAGCGAGTAACTATGGCTACACCTTC. It codes for CASSPPASNYGYTF. Full variable domain (outside the CDR3, taken from reference TRBV18 and TRBJ1-2): NAGVMQNPRHLVRRRGQEARLRCSPMKGHSHVYWYRQLPEEGLKFMVYLQKENIIDESGMPKERFSAEFPKEGPSILRIQQVVRGDSAAYFCASSPPASNYGYTFGSGTRLTVV.

The rearrangement joins TRBV9 to TRBJ2-1; 9 positions agree with TRBD2. CDR1 and CDR2 from the germline V gene are SGDLS and YYNGEE. This CDR3 is built from 15 residues. V lost 4 bases to trimming and J lost 4 bases; unmatched junction nucleotides: 6. CDR3 sequence: CASSSRLAVYNEQFF. The CDR3 DNA follows: TGTGCCAGCAGCTCCCGACTAGCGGTTTACAATGAGCAGTTCTTC.

This chain links TRBV4-1 with TRBJ2-2; D is unresolved. Germline V gene lookup returns CDR1 MGHRA and CDR2 YSYEKL. V was shortened by 2 bases and J by 3 bases, with 7 bases between the two germline ends. CDR3 length: 14 amino acids. In nucleotides, the CDR3 is TGCGCCAGCAGCCAAACCGGGTACACCGGGGAGCTGTTTTTT. This gives the protein CASSQTGYTGELFF.

The rearrangement joins TRBV12-5 to TRBJ1-1; D ambiguous. The CDR3 sequence is 13 residues long. The germline V gene has CDR1 LGHNT and CDR2 FRNRAP. V was trimmed by 7 bases and J by 6 bases, leaving 15 bases between them. The CDR3, as DNA: TGTGCTAGTGCCATGAGGCGGGTAGCTGAAGCTTTCTTT. Its protein is CASAMRRVAEAFF.

The chain is built from TRBV27 and TRBJ2-7; D is perhaps TRBD1 (5 bases). CDR1 is MNHEY, CDR2 SMNVEV, per germline (reference sequence). Trimming shortened V by 5 bases and J by 9 bases, and 11 bases separated the two germline ends. The CDR3 totals 11 residues. The CDR3 region has the DNA TGTGCCAGCAGTACAGGCTTGGTGCAGTACTTC. As protein: CASSTGLVQYF.

This clone came up once. V usage is TRBV5-6 and J usage is TRBJ1-2, with D uncertain. The CDR3 has 12 residues. Germline V gene lookup returns CDR1 SGHDT and CDR2 YYEEEE. Trimming cost V 1 base and J 8 bases, with 9 bases left between them. The CDR3 region has the DNA TGTGCCAGCAGCTTGTTTATAGAAGGCTACACCTTC. Translating gives CASSLFIEGYTF. Full variable domain (outside the CDR3, taken from reference TRBV5-6 and TRBJ1-2): DAGVTQSPTHLIKTRGQQVTLRCSPKSGHDTVSWYQQALGQGPQFIFQYYEEEERQRGNFPDRFSGHQFPNYSSELNVNALLLGDSALYLCASSLFIEGYTFGSGTRLTVV.